This TCR beta chain was identified during a study of T cell repertoires in cytomegalovirus infection. Study in general: TCR beta signatures that were public indicated CMV infection and matching HLA type.

The CDR3 spans 13 residues. From germline, CDR1 is LNHDA and CDR2 SQIVND (reference sequence). Trimming shortened V by 4 bases and J by 1 base, and 7 bases separated the two germline ends. TCRdb independently ran MiXCR on the reads; one entry per CDR3 protein. The data contain about 450,000 distinct CDR3 sequences, approximately 31% of them singletons. The sequence was obtained from a human donor in good health (CMV status not recorded). Some clones in this sample may be carry-over from other donors' samples. The sequenced sample was PBMCs. The chain couples TRBV19 to TRBJ1-1, with D uncertain. This chain's CDR3 is CASSTGTNTEAFF. DNA for the CDR3: TGTGCCAGTAGTACCGGCACGAACACTGAAGCTTTCTTT.